This T cell receptor (beta chain) derives from a study of tumor-infiltrating lymphocytes in primary liver carcinoma. Trimming cost V 3 bases and J 1 base, with 9 bases left between them. Germline values: CDR1 KGHSH, CDR2 LQKENI. This CDR3 comprises 14 residues. Details on this clonotype: Given the absence of the conserved phenylalanine or tryptophan at the CDR3 end, a read error is likely.

The source material, 20-30 mg of unsorted bulk tissue, was used to co-extract RNA and DNA. TCR beta cDNA was reverse-transcribed from about 550 ng of total RNA. The reaction used a constant-region primer and ProtoScript II reverse transcriptase. For TCR beta, libraries were produced by three nested multiplex PCR rounds using slightly modified ARM-PCR. The opening two PCR rounds, ten to eleven cycles each, paired TRBV1-TRBV30 forward primers with a C-beta reverse primer. TCRdb re-analysed the multiplex PCR reads in MiXCR, keeping a single row per CDR3 protein. The table shows about 210,000 distinct CDR3 sequences, with approximately 80% occurring only once.

What was sequenced was tumor tissue from primary liver carcinoma. This chain links TRBV18 with TRBJ2-5; no clear D gene. This TCR derives from a man in his forties with primary liver carcinoma and hepatitis B virus infection. The CDR3 loop is CASSPNEAQETQYL. The DNA for the CDR3 is TGTGCCAGCTCACCCAACGAGGCCCAAGAGACCCAGTACCTC.